The T cell receptor beta chain under discussion was sequenced for a study of kidney transplant recipient with SARS-CoV-2 infection. TCRdb independently ran MiXCR on the reads; one entry per CDR3 protein. The sample has approximately 250,000 distinct CDR3 sequences; under 35% are singletons. This clonotype was counted many times. This CDR3 is 12 amino acids long. Unmatched junction bases numbered 5, after V lost 5 bases and J lost 7 bases. Germline-derived CDR1 and CDR2 are SEHNR and FQNEAQ (reference sequence). This receptor was taken from a young adult male patient who had COVID-19 and was a kidney transplant recipient. Some T cells may be supplied by the graft donor. The source material was a blood sample, sampled at baseline and on day 111 from a kidney transplant recipient. The chain links TRBV7-9 to TRBJ2-7; 7 nucleotides align to TRBD1. CDR3 in amino acids: CASSTGVGEQYF. CDR3 DNA sequence: TGTGCCAGCAGCACAGGGGTCGGGGAGCAGTACTTC.